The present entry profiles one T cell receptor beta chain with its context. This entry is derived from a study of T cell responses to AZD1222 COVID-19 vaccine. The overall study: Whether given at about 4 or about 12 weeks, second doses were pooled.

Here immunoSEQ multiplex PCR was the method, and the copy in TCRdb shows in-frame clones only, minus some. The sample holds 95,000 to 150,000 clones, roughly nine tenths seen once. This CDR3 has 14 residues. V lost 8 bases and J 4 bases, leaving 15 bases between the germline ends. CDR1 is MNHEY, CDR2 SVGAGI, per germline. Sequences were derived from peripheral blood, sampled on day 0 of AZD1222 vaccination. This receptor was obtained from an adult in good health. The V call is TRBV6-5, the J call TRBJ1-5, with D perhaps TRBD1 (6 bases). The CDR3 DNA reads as TGTGCCAGCTGCCGCCAGGGGCGGAATCAGCCCCAGCATTTT. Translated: CASCRQGRNQPQHF.